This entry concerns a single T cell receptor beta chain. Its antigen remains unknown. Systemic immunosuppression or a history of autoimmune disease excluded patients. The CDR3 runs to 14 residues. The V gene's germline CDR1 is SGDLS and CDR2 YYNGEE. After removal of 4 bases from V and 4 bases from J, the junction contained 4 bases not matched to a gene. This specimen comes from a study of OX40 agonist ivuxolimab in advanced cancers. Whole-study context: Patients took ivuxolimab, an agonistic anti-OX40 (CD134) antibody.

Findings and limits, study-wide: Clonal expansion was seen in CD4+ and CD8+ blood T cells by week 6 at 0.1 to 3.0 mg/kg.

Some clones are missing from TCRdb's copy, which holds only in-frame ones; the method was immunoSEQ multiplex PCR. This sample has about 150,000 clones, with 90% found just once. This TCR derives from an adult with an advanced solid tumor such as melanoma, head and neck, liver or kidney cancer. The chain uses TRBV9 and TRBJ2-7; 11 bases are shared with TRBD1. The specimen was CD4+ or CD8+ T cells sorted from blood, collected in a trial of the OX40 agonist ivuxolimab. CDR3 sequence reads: CASSLGQGAYEQYF. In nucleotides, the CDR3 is TGTGCCAGCAGCCTTGGACAGGGGGCTTACGAGCAGTACTTC.